The clone carrying this TCR beta chain was recorded a few times. What it binds is not known. This entry is derived from a study of identical twins. The CDR3 is 13 residues long. Deletions cut 6 bases from V and 6 bases from J, with 15 bases between. Template switching introduced a universal primer site, and the cDNA bore unique molecular identifiers. TCRdb reanalysed the 5' RACE reads using MiXCR and keeps one entry per CDR3 protein. The table has around 530,000 distinct CDR3 sequences, 13% to 15% seen once. Study findings and constraints: Invariant MAIT and iNKT cells may have partly biased zero-insertion analyses. In beta out-of-frame sequences, the excess sharing between twins was weaker.

These data were also filed under a second study, of yellow fever vaccine responses in identical twins.

This sequence was found in a woman aged 18 to 35 in good health. Material: CD4+ T cells sorted from blood. V gene TRBV12-3 or TRBV12-4 combines with J gene TRBJ2-7; D may be TRBD2 (5 bases). CDR3 DNA sequence: TGTGCCAGCAGACGTACGGGCGCGGGCGAGCAGTACTTC. It translates to CASRRTGAGEQYF.